Below, one TCR beta chain is given with its context. Time point defined: after trial treatment. Treatment meaning: LDRT plus nivolumab, ipilimumab, low-dose cyclophosphamide and aspirin (RACIN trial). It was nivolumab, ipilimumab, aspirin, low-dose cyclophosphamide and low-dose radiotherapy that donors received. Priming of first-strand cDNA relied on TRAV- and TRBV-specific primers (covering alpha and beta chains). Amplification of TCRs used a constant-region primer and V-primer adapter for around 18 PCR cycles. TCRdb itself ran the reads through MiXCR, one entry per CDR3 protein. This sample has nearly 60,000 distinct CDR3 sequences; about 23% occur once, and the top ten carry approximately 6.7%. J lost 3 bases, V lost 6 bases, and 10 bases had no gene match. The CDR3 length is 16 residues. Germline V gene lookup returns CDR1 SGHTA and CDR2 FQGTGA. This sample stems from a study of low-dose radiotherapy and immunotherapy resistance in tumors. Study details: Cyclophosphamide was given intravenously at 200 mg/m2 every two weeks, and each dose came one day before radiation and immunotherapy.

The chain is built from TRBV7-3 and TRBJ2-3, with 9 bases that match TRBD2. The input for sequencing was PBMCs, taken after low-dose radiotherapy plus immunotherapy. The TCR originated in a male donor with prostate cancer. In nucleotides, the CDR3 is TGTGCCAGCAGTGGAAGTAGCGGGGGATTGACAGATACGCAGTATTTT. It yields the protein CASSGSSGGLTDTQYF.